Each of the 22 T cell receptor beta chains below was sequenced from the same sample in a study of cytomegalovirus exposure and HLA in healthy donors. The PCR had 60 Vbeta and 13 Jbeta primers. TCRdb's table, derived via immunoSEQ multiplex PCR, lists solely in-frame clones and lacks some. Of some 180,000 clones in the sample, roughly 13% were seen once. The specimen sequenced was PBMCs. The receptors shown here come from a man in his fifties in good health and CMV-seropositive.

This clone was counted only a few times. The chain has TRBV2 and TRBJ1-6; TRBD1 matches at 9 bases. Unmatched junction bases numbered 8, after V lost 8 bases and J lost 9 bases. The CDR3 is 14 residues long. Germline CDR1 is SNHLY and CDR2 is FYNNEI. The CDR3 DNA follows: TGTGCCAGCCGGAGGGACAGGGAAGCTTCACCCCTCCACTTT. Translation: CASRRDREASPLHF.

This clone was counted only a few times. The CDR3 loop is CASSLAQGFGSQPQHF. The CDR3, as DNA: TGTGCCAGCAGCTTAGCTCAGGGATTTGGATCTCAGCCCCAGCATTTT. The rearrangement links TRBV7-2 to TRBJ1-5; possible D gene TRBD1, 5 bases. V lost 0 bases to trimming and J lost 6 bases, with 15 bases between them. CDR3 length: 16 residues. Germline CDR1 and CDR2: SGHTA and FQGNSA.

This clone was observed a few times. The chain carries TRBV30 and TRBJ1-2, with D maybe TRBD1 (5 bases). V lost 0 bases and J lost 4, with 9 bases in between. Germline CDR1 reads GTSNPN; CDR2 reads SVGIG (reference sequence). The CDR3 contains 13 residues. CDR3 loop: CAWSVKGSYGYTF. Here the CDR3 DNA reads TGTGCCTGGAGTGTAAAGGGGTCCTATGGCTACACCTTC.

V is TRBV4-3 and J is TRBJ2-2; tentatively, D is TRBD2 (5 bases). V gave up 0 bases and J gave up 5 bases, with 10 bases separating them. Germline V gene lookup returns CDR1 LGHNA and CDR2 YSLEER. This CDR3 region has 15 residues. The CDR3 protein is CASSQDHGVTGELFF. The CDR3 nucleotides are TGCGCCAGCAGCCAAGATCACGGGGTGACCGGGGAGCTGTTTTTT.

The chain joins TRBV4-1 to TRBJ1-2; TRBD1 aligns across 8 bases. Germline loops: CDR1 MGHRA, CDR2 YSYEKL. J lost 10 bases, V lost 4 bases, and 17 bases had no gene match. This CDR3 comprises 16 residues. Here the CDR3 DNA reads TGCGCCAGCAGCCGTATTCCTGTCCTGGGACAGGCGCTCTACACCTTC. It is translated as CASSRIPVLGQALYTF.

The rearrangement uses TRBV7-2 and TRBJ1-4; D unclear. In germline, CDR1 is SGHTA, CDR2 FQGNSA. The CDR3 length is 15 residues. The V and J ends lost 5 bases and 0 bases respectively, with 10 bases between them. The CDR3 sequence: CASSARRATNEKLFF. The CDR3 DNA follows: TGTGCCAGCAGCGCCCGACGGGCAACTAATGAAAAACTGTTTTTT. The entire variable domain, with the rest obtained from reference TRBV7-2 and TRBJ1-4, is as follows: GAGVSQSPSNKVTEKGKDVELRCDPISGHTALYWYRQSLGQGLEFLIYFQGNSAPDKSGLPSDRFSAERTGGSVSTLTIQRTQQEDSAVYLCASSARRATNEKLFFGSGTQLSVL.

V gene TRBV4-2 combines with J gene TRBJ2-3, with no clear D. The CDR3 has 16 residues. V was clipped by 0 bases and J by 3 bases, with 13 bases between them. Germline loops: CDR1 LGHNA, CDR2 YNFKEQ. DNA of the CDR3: TGTGCCAGCAGCCAAGAAAGCCCCCCGAGGACAGATACGCAGTATTTT. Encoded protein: CASSQESPPRTDTQYF.

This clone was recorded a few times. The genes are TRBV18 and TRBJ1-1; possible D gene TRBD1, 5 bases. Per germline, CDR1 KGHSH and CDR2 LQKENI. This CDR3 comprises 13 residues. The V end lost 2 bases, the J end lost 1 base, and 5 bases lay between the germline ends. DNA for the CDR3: TGTGCCAGCTCACCAGGGGCGAACACTGAAGCTTTCTTT. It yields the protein CASSPGANTEAFF. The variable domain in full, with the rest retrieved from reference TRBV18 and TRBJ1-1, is NAGVMQNPRHLVRRRGQEARLRCSPMKGHSHVYWYRQLPEEGLKFMVYLQKENIIDESGMPKERFSAEFPKEGPSILRIQQVVRGDSAAYFCASSPGANTEAFFGQGTRLTVV.

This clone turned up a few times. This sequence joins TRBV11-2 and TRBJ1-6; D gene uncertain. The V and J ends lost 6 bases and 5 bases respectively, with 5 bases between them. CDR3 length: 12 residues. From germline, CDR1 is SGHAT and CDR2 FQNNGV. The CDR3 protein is CASRQNNSPLHF. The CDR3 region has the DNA TGTGCCAGCAGGCAGAATAATTCACCCCTCCACTTT.

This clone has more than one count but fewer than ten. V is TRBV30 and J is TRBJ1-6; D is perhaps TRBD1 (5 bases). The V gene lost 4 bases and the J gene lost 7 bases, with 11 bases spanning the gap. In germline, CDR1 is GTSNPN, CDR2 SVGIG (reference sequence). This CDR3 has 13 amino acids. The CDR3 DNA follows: TGTGCCTGGACCCCTAAGGGGAATTCACCCCTCCACTTT. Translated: CAWTPKGNSPLHF. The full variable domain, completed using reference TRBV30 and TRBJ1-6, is SQTIHQWPATLVQPVGSPLSLECTVEGTSNPNLYWYRQAAGRGLQLLFYSVGIGQISSEVPQNLSASRPQDRQFILSSKKLLLSDSGFYLCAWTPKGNSPLHFGNGTRLTVT.

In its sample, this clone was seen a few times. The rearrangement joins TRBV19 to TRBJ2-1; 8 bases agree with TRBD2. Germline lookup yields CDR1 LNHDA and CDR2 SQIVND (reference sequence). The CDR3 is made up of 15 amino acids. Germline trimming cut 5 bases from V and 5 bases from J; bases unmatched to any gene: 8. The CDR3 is CASSLAGWQNNEQFF. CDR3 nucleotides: TGTGCCAGTAGTTTAGCGGGGTGGCAGAACAATGAGCAGTTCTTC.

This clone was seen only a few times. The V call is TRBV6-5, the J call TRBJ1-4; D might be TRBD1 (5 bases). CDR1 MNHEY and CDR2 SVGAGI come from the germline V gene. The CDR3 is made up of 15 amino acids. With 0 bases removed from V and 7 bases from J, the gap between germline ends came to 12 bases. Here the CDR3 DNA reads TGTGCCAGCAGTTACTCAGGGAGGGGTGGTGAAAAACTGTTTTTT. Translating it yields CASSYSGRGGEKLFF.

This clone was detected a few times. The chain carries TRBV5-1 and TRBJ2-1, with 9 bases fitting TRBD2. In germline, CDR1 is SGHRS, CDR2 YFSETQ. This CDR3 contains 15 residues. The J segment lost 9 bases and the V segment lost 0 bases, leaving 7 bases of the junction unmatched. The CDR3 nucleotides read TGCGCCAGCAGCTTGGTTGCGGGGGGGCCGAGTGAGCAGTTCTTC. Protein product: CASSLVAGGPSEQFF.

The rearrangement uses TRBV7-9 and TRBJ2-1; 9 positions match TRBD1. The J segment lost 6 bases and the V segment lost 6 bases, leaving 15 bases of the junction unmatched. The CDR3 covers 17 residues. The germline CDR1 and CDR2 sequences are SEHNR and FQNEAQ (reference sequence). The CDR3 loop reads CASRANTGTGSLNEQFF. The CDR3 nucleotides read TGTGCCAGCAGGGCGAATACCGGGACAGGGAGCCTCAATGAGCAGTTCTTC.

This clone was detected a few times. CDR3 DNA sequence: TGTGCCAGCAGCCCCGGGTCAGCGGACAATCAGCCCCAGCATTTT. This encodes CASSPGSADNQPQHF. The rearrangement uses TRBV11-3 and TRBJ1-5; no reliable D call. Germline V gene lookup returns CDR1 SGHNT and CDR2 YENEEA. The V and J ends lost 5 bases and 3 bases respectively, with 14 bases between them. CDR3 length: 15 amino acids.

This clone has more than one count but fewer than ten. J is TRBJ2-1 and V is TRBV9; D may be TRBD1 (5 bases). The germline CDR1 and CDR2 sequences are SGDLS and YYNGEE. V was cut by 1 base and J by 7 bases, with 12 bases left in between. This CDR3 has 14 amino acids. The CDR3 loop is CASSVRGTWNEQFF. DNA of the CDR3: TGTGCCAGCAGCGTAAGGGGAACATGGAATGAGCAGTTCTTC.

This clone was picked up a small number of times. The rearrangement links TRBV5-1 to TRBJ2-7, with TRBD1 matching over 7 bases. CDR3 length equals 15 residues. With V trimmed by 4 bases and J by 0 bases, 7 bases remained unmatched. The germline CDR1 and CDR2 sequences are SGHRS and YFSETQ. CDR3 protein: CASSNDRVSSYEQYF. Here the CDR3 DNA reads TGCGCCAGCAGCAACGACAGGGTTAGCTCCTACGAGCAGTACTTC. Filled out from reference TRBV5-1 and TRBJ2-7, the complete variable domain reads KAGVTQTPRYLIKTRGQQVTLSCSPISGHRSVSWYQQTPGQGLQFLFEYFSETQRNKGNFPGRFSGRQFSNSRSEMNVSTLELGDSALYLCASSNDRVSSYEQYFGPGTRLTVT.

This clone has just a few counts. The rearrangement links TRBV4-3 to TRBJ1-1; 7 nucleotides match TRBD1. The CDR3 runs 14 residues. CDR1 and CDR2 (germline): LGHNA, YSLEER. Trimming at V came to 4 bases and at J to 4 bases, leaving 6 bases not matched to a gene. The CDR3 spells CASSPRAGGTEAFF. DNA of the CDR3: TGCGCCAGCAGCCCGAGGGCAGGGGGCACTGAAGCTTTCTTT.

This CDR3 is CAWSVRLAGGPDEQYF. In DNA form, the CDR3 reads TGTGCCTGGAGTGTACGGCTAGCGGGGGGGCCGGACGAGCAGTACTTC. The rearrangement joins TRBV30 to TRBJ2-7; TRBD2 matches at 12 bases. The CDR3 is 16 residues long. Germline V lookup: CDR1 GTSNPN, CDR2 SVGIG (reference sequence). V dropped 0 bases and J dropped 5; count of bases not matched to a gene: 8.

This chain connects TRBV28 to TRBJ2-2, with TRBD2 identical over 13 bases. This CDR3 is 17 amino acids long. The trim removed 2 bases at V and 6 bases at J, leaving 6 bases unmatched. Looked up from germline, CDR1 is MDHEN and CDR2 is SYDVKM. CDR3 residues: CASSLPGGLAGSGELFF. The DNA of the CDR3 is TGTGCCAGCAGTTTACCGGGGGGACTAGCGGGGTCCGGGGAGCTGTTTTTT.

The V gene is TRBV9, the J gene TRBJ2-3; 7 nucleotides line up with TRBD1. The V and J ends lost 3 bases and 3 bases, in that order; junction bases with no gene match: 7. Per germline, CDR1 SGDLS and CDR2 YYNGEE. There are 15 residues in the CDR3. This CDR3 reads CASSAQGQRTDTQYF. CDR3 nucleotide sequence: TGTGCCAGCAGCGCTCAGGGACAGAGGACAGATACGCAGTATTTT.

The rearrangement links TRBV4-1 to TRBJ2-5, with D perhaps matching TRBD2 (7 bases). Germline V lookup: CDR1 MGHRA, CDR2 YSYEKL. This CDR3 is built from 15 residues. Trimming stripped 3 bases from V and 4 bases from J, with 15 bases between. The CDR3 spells CASSHPDGGRETQYF. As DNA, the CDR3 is TGCGCCAGCAGCCACCCGGACGGGGGGCGAGAGACCCAGTACTTC.